This T cell receptor (beta chain) was identified during a study of cytotoxic CD8 clonotypes in ibrutinib-treated CLL. About this clone itself: This same CDR3 is encoded by further DNA sequences in the sample.

The V gene lost 5 bases and the J gene lost 5 bases, with 9 bases spanning the gap. The CDR3 runs 12 residues. Germline CDR1 SGHTA, CDR2 FQGNSA. Using immunoSEQ multiplex PCR, the repertoire was profiled, and TCRdb retains in-frame clones only, with some absent. The table records about 68,000 clones, about 64% of them present only once. The rearrangement joins TRBV7-2 to TRBJ2-5; D uncertain. The TCR was taken from a human donor with chronic lymphocytic leukemia. Sample: PBMCs, taken after 12 months of ibrutinib treatment. CDR3 sequence: CASSPGFETQYF. DNA of the CDR3: TGTGCCAGCAGCCCCGGATTTGAGACCCAGTACTTC.